The T cell receptor beta chain described here comes from a study of graft-versus-host responses after intestinal transplantation. Whole-study context: Recipients were given multivisceral, liver-intestinal, or isolated intestinal transplants. Each patient got anti-thymocyte globulin induction, then tacrolimus and steroids for approximately 3 years.

The method was immunoSEQ multiplex PCR; TCRdb's version includes in-frame clones alone and lacks a portion of them. The sample lists fewer than 120,000 clones; just over 90% were seen once. The length of the CDR3 is 14 residues. The germline V gene has CDR1 LNHDA and CDR2 SQIVND (reference sequence). Trimming took 7 bases from V and 6 from J; bases not matched to a gene: 7. Study-wide results and limits: Clonal ratios of graft-versus-host to host-versus-graft in allografts were high for patients exhibiting graft-donor T cell macrochimerism. Present in recipient marrow, GvH clones included some that appeared first in ileum or blood.

Notes on this clone: What it recognizes is unknown.

The receptor's source is a human donor who received an intestinal transplant. V is TRBV19 and J is TRBJ2-1; 9 bases align to TRBD2. Sequenced material: unstimulated CD8+ T cells sorted from spleen or lymph node cells, taken before intestinal transplant. CDR3 sequence: CASKPEGLANEQFF. In nucleotides, the CDR3 is TGTGCCAGTAAGCCAGAGGGACTAGCCAATGAGCAGTTCTTC.